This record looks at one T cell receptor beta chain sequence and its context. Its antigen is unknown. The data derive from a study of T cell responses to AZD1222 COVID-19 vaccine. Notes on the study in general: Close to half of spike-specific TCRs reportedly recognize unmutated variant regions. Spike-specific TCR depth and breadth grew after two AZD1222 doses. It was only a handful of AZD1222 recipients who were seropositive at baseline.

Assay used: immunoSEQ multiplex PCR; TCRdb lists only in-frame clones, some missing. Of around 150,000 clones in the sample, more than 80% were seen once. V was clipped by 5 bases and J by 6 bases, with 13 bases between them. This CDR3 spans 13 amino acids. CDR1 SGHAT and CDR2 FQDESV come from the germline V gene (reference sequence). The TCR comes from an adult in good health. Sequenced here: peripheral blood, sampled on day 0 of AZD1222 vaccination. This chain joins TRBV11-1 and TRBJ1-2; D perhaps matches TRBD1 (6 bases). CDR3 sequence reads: CASSEGPGDGYTF. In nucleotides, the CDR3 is TGTGCCAGCAGCGAAGGTCCAGGGGATGGCTACACCTTC.